This T cell receptor (beta chain) appears in the sequencing data of a study of shared clonotypes between healthy human individuals. CD45RO-negative CD8 cells positively selected for CCR7 made up the naive population, which excluded terminally differentiated effector memory CD45RA+ cells. Within Nashville, Tennessee resided all donors, each a Caucasian adult. Method: immunoSEQ multiplex PCR; TCRdb's copy keeps in-frame clones and lacks some. The repertoire has millions of clones, approximately 94% of them found once; the top ten carry 1.1%. This receptor was taken from a man aged 18 to 30 in good health. Sequences were obtained from naive CD8+ T cells sorted from blood.

CDR3 protein: CASSLEVSGSPDTQYF. The CDR3 coding sequence is TGTGCCAGCAGCTTAGAAGTGAGCGGGAGCCCAGATACGCAGTATTTT. The chain uses TRBV7-9 and TRBJ2-3; the match to TRBD2 covers 8 bases. CDR1 is SEHNR and CDR2 is FQNEAQ in the germline V gene (reference sequence). The ends lost 1 base at V and 4 bases at J; junction bases unmatched: 7. CDR3 size: 16 residues. The complete variable domain, with remaining parts taken from reference TRBV7-9 and TRBJ2-3, reads DTGVSQNPRHKITKRGQNVTFRCDPISEHNRLYWYRQTLGQGPEFLTYFQNEAQLEKSRLLSDRFSAERPKGSFSTLEIQRTEQGDSAMYLCASSLEVSGSPDTQYFGPGTRLTVL.